What follows is one T cell receptor (beta chain) and its context. Its antigen is still unknown. By way of CD45RO/CCR7/CD25/CD127/CD95/CD27, the CD4+ regulatory, stem cell-like memory, central memory and naive cells were sorted. Populations obtained by sorting all exceeded 95% purity. Trimming removed 1 base from V and 6 bases from J; junction bases left unmatched: 3. The CDR3 runs 13 residues. Per the germline V gene, CDR1 is KGHSH and CDR2 is LQKENI. Expressed TCRB transcripts were sequenced after all isolated RNA was converted to cDNA. Average reads for naive, central memory and regulatory T cell samples were about 3.57 million. TCRdb's copy holds only in-frame clones and misses some; the assay was immunoSEQ multiplex PCR. The table shows more than 25,000 clones, with around 54% occurring only once. These data belong to a study of beta chain features in type 1 diabetes. The study's findings and limits: For patients and controls alike, PCR might favor shorter templates to the same degree. Moderately but significantly shorter TCRB CDR3s were found in Type 1 diabetes patients in all four CD4+ subsets.

This TCR derives from a woman between 18 and 29 years old with type 1 diabetes. The material sequenced was Tregs from blood. The rearrangement links TRBV18 to TRBJ2-7, with TRBD1 matching 7 bases. The CDR3 reads CASSPQGAGEQYF. CDR3 bases: TGTGCCAGCTCACCACAGGGGGCGGGCGAGCAGTACTTC.